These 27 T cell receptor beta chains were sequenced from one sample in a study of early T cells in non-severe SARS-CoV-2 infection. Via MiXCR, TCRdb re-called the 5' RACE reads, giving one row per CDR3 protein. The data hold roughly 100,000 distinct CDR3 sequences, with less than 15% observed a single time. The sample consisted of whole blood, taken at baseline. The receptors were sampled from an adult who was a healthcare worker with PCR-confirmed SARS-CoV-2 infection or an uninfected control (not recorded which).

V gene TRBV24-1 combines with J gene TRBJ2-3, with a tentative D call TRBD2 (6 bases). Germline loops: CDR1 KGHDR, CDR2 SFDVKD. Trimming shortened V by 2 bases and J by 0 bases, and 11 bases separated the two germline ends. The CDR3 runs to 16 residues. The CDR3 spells CATSDYSGQSTDTQYF. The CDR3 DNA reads TGTGCCACCAGTGATTACAGCGGGCAAAGCACAGATACGCAGTATTTT.

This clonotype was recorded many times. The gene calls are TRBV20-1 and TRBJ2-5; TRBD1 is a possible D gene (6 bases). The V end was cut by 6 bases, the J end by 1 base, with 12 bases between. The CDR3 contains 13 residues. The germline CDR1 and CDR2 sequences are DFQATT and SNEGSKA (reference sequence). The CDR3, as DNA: TGCAGTGCCCAACAGGGTCGCCAAGAGACCCAGTACTTC. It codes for CSAQQGRQETQYF.

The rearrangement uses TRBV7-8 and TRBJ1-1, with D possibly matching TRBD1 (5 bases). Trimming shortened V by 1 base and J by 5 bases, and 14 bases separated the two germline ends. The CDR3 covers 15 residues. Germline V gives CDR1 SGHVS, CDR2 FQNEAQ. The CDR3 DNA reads TGTGCCAGCAGCTTAGGCGGCAGGGATGGGACTGAAGCTTTCTTT. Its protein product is CASSLGGRDGTEAFF.

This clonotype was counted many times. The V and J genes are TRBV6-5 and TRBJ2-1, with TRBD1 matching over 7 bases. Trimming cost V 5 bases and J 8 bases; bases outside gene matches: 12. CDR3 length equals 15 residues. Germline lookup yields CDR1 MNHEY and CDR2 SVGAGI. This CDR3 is CASSPRGFVRDEQFF. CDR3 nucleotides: TGTGCCAGCAGTCCCAGGGGGTTTGTCCGCGATGAGCAGTTCTTC.

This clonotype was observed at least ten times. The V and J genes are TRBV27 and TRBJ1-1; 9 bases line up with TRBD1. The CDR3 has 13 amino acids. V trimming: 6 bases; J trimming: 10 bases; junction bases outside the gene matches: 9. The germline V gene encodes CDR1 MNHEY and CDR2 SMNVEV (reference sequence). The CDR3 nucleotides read TGTGCCAGCAGGCAACAGGGGGCTAGGATAGCTTTCTTT. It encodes CASRQQGARIAFF.

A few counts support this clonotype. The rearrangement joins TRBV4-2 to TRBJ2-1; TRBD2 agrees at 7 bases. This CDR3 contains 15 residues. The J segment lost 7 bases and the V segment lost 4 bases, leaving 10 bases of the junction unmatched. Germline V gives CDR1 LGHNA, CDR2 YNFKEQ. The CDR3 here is CASSPAPLAVNEQFF. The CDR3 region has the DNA TGTGCCAGCAGCCCAGCCCCGCTAGCGGTGAATGAGCAGTTCTTC.

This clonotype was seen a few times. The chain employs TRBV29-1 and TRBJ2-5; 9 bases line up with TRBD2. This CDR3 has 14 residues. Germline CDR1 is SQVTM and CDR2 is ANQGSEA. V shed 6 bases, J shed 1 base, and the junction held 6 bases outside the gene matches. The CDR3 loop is CSVAGGEPQETQYF. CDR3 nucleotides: TGCAGCGTGGCGGGGGGGGAGCCCCAAGAGACCCAGTACTTC.

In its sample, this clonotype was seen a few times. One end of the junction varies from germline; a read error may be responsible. This chain's CDR3 is CASSLSGGNEQFF. The CDR3 nucleotides are TGTGCCAGCAGTCTATCAGGGGGTAATGAGCAGTTCTTC. The chain employs TRBV27 and TRBJ2-1; 7 nucleotides line up with TRBD1. The CDR3 totals 13 residues. Germline V gene data show CDR1 as MNHEY and CDR2 as SMNVEV (reference sequence).

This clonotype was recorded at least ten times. The CDR3 spells CSARGGQSLVTQYF. CDR3 DNA sequence: TGCAGTGCTAGAGGGGGACAGAGCCTGGTCACCCAGTACTTC. The J gene is TRBJ2-5, the V gene TRBV20-1; 7 nucleotides agree with TRBD1. V shed 1 base, J shed 8 bases, and the junction held 10 bases outside the gene matches. The germline CDR1 and CDR2 sequences are DFQATT and SNEGSKA (reference sequence). This CDR3 has 14 amino acids.

The chain's CDR3 is CASRGQQETQYF. CDR3 DNA sequence: TGTGCCAGCAGGGGACAGCAAGAGACCCAGTACTTC. The V gene is TRBV2, the J gene TRBJ2-5; 7 bases match TRBD1. The length of the CDR3 is 12 residues. Trimming removed 6 bases from V and 2 bases from J; junction bases left unmatched: 0. Germline values: CDR1 SNHLY, CDR2 FYNNEI. Based on the CDR3 plus reference TRBV2 and TRBJ2-5, the full variable domain is EPEVTQTPSHQVTQMGQEVILRCVPISNHLYFYWYRQILGQKVEFLVSFYNNEISEKSEIFDDQFSVERPDGSNFTLKIRSTKLEDSAMYFCASRGQQETQYFGPGTRLLVL.

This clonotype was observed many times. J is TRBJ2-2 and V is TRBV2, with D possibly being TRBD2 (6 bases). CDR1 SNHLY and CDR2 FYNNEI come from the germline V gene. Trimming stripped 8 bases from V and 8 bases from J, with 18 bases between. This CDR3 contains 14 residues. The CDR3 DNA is TGTGCCAGCGGGAGGTCGGACTTCGGGGGGGAGCTGTTTTTT. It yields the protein CASGRSDFGGELFF. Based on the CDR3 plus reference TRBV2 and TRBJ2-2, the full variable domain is EPEVTQTPSHQVTQMGQEVILRCVPISNHLYFYWYRQILGQKVEFLVSFYNNEISEKSEIFDDQFSVERPDGSNFTLKIRSTKLEDSAMYFCASGRSDFGGELFFGEGSRLTVL.

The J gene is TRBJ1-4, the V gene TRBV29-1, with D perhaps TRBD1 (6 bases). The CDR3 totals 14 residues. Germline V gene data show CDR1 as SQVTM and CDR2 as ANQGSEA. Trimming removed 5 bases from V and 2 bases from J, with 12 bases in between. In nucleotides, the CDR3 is TGCAGCGTTAAAGTTCAGGGGACTAATGAAAAACTGTTTTTT. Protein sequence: CSVKVQGTNEKLFF. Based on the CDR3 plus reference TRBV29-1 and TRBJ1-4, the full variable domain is SAVISQKPSRDICQRGTSLTIQCQVDSQVTMMFWYRQQPGQSLTLIATANQGSEATYESGFVIDKFPISRPNLTFSTLTVSNMSPEDSSIYLCSVKVQGTNEKLFFGSGTQLSVL.

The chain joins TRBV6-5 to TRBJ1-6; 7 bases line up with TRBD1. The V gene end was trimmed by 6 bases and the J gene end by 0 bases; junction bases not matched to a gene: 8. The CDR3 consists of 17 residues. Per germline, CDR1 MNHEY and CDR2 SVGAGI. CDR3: CASRPEPGGSYNSPLHF. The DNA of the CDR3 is TGTGCCAGCAGACCAGAACCAGGGGGCTCCTATAATTCACCCCTCCACTTT.

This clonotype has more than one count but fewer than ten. CDR3 bases: TGTGCCAGCAGCCGGCAGGGGTTTCACTATGGCTACACCTTC. It is translated as CASSRQGFHYGYTF. V and J are TRBV3-1 and TRBJ1-2, with D tentatively TRBD1 (6 bases). CDR1 and CDR2 from the germline V gene are LGHDT and YNNKEL (reference sequence). Deletions cut 4 bases from V and 3 bases from J, with 12 bases between. The CDR3 is made up of 14 amino acids. Variable domain in full (rest from reference TRBV3-1 and TRBJ1-2): DTAVSQTPKYLVTQMGNDKSIKCEQNLGHDTMYWYKQDSKKFLKIMFSYNNKELIINETVPNRFSPKSPDKAHLNLHINSLELGDSAVYFCASSRQGFHYGYTFGSGTRLTVV.

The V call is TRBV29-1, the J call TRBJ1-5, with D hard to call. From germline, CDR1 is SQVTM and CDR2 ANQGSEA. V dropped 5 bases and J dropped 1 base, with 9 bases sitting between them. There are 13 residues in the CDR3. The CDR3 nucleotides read TGCAGCGTTCAGGAGGCGAGCAATCAGCCCCAGCATTTT. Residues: CSVQEASNQPQHF.

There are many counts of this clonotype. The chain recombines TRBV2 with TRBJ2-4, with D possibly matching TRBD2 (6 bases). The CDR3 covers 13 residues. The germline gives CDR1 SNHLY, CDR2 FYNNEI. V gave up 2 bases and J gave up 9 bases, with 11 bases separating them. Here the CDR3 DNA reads TGTGCCAGCAGTGAAAAGTTGCGGGGCATTCAGTACTTC. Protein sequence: CASSEKLRGIQYF.

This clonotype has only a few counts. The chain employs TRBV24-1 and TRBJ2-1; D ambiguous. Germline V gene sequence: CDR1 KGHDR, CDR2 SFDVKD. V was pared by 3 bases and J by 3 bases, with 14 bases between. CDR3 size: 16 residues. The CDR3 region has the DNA TGTGCCACCAGTGATACCCAACCGGGTTTCTACAATGAGCAGTTCTTC. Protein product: CATSDTQPGFYNEQFF.

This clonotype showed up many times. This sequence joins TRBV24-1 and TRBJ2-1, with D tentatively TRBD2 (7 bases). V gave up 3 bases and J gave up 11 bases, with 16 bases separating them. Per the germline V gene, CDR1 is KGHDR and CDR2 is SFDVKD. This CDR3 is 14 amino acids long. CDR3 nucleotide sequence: TGTGCCACCAGTGATATACTCCAGGGGACTAAGCAGTTCTTC. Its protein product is CATSDILQGTKQFF.

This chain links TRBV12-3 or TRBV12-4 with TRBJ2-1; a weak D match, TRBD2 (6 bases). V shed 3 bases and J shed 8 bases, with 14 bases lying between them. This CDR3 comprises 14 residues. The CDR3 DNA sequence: TGTGCCAGCAGTTTCCGGGACTTTCTGTATGAGCAGTTCTTC. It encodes CASSFRDFLYEQFF.

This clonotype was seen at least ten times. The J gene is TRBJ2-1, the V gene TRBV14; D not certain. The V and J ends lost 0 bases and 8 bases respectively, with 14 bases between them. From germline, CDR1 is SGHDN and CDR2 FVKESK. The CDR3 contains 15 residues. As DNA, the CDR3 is TGTGCCAGCAGCCAAGAATCGGAGCCGCTCGATGAGCAGTTCTTC. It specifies CASSQESEPLDEQFF.

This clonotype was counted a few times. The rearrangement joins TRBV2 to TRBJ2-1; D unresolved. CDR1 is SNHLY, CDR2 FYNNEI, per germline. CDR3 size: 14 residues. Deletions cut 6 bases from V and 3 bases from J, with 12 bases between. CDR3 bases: TGTGCCAGCAGCGAGGCAGCCGGCTACAATGAGCAGTTCTTC. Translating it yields CASSEAAGYNEQFF.

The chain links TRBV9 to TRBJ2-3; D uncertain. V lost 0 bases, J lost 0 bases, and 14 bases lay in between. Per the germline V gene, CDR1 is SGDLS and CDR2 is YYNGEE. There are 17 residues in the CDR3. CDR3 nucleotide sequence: TGTGCCAGCAGCGTAGGTTTCGGACGTAGTAGCACAGATACGCAGTATTTT. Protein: CASSVGFGRSSTDTQYF. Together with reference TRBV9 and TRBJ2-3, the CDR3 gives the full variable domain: DSGVTQTPKHLITATGQRVTLRCSPRSGDLSVYWYQQSLDQGLQFLIQYYNGEERAKGNILERFSAQQFPDLHSELNLSSLELGDSALYFCASSVGFGRSSTDTQYFGPGTRLTVL.

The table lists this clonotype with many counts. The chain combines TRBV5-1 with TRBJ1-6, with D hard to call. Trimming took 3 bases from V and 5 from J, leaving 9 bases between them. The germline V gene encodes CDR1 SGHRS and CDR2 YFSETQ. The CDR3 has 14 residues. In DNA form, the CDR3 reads TGCGCCAGCAGCTACGGCAGCGATAATTCACCCCTCCACTTT. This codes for CASSYGSDNSPLHF. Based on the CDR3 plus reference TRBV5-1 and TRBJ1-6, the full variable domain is KAGVTQTPRYLIKTRGQQVTLSCSPISGHRSVSWYQQTPGQGLQFLFEYFSETQRNKGNFPGRFSGRQFSNSRSEMNVSTLELGDSALYLCASSYGSDNSPLHFGNGTRLTVT.

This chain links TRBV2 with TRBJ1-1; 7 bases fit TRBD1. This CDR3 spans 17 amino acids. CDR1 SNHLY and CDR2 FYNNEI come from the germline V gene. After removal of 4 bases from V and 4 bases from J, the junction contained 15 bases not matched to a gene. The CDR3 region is CASSVFGTAFSITEAFF. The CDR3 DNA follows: TGTGCCAGCAGTGTGTTCGGGACAGCCTTCTCGATCACTGAAGCTTTCTTT.

DNA for the CDR3: TGTGCCAGCAGCGCCTCCCCGGCGGAGACCCAGTACTTC. As protein: CASSASPAETQYF. The V call is TRBV9, the J call TRBJ2-5; D is uncertain. Between the trimmed V and J ends, which lost 3 bases and 5 bases, there was a span of 11 bases. The CDR3 runs 13 residues. Germline CDR1 and CDR2: SGDLS and YYNGEE. The full variable domain, completed using reference TRBV9 and TRBJ2-5, is DSGVTQTPKHLITATGQRVTLRCSPRSGDLSVYWYQQSLDQGLQFLIQYYNGEERAKGNILERFSAQQFPDLHSELNLSSLELGDSALYFCASSASPAETQYFGPGTRLLVL.

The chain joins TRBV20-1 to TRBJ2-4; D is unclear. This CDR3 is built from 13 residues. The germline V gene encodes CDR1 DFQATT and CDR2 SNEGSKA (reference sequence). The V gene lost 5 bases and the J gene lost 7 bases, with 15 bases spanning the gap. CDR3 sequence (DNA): TGCAGTGCTTTACTGACCCCACGGAACATTCAGTACTTC. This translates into CSALLTPRNIQYF.

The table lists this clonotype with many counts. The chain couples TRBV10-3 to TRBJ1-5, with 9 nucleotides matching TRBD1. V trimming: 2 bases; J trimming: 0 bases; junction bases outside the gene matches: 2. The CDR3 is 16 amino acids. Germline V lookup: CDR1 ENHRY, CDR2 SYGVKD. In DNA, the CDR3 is TGTGCCATCAGTGAGACAGGGGGCGTTAGCAATCAGCCCCAGCATTTT. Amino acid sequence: CAISETGGVSNQPQHF.